This entry features one T cell receptor (beta chain) sequence. The sample is drawn from a study of blood T cell repertoires in COVID-19. Across the whole study: Researchers got acute and convalescent COVID-19 samples from the United States, Italy and Spain.

Germline CDR1 SGHVS, CDR2 FNYEAQ. This CDR3 has 15 residues. V shed 4 bases and J shed 4 bases, with 14 bases lying between them. Assay: immunoSEQ multiplex PCR; the TCRdb copy retains only in-frame clones and omits some. The sample gives around 130,000 clones, roughly 72% of which show up once; about a tenth is in the top ten. The chain combines TRBV7-6 with TRBJ1-3; D unresolved. The clonotype was recovered from a human donor in a cohort sampled during active COVID-19. Sequenced input: peripheral blood. The CDR3, as DNA: TGTGCCAGCAGCTCGAGCGGACTAATCGGAAACACCATATATTTT. Residues: CASSSSGLIGNTIYF.